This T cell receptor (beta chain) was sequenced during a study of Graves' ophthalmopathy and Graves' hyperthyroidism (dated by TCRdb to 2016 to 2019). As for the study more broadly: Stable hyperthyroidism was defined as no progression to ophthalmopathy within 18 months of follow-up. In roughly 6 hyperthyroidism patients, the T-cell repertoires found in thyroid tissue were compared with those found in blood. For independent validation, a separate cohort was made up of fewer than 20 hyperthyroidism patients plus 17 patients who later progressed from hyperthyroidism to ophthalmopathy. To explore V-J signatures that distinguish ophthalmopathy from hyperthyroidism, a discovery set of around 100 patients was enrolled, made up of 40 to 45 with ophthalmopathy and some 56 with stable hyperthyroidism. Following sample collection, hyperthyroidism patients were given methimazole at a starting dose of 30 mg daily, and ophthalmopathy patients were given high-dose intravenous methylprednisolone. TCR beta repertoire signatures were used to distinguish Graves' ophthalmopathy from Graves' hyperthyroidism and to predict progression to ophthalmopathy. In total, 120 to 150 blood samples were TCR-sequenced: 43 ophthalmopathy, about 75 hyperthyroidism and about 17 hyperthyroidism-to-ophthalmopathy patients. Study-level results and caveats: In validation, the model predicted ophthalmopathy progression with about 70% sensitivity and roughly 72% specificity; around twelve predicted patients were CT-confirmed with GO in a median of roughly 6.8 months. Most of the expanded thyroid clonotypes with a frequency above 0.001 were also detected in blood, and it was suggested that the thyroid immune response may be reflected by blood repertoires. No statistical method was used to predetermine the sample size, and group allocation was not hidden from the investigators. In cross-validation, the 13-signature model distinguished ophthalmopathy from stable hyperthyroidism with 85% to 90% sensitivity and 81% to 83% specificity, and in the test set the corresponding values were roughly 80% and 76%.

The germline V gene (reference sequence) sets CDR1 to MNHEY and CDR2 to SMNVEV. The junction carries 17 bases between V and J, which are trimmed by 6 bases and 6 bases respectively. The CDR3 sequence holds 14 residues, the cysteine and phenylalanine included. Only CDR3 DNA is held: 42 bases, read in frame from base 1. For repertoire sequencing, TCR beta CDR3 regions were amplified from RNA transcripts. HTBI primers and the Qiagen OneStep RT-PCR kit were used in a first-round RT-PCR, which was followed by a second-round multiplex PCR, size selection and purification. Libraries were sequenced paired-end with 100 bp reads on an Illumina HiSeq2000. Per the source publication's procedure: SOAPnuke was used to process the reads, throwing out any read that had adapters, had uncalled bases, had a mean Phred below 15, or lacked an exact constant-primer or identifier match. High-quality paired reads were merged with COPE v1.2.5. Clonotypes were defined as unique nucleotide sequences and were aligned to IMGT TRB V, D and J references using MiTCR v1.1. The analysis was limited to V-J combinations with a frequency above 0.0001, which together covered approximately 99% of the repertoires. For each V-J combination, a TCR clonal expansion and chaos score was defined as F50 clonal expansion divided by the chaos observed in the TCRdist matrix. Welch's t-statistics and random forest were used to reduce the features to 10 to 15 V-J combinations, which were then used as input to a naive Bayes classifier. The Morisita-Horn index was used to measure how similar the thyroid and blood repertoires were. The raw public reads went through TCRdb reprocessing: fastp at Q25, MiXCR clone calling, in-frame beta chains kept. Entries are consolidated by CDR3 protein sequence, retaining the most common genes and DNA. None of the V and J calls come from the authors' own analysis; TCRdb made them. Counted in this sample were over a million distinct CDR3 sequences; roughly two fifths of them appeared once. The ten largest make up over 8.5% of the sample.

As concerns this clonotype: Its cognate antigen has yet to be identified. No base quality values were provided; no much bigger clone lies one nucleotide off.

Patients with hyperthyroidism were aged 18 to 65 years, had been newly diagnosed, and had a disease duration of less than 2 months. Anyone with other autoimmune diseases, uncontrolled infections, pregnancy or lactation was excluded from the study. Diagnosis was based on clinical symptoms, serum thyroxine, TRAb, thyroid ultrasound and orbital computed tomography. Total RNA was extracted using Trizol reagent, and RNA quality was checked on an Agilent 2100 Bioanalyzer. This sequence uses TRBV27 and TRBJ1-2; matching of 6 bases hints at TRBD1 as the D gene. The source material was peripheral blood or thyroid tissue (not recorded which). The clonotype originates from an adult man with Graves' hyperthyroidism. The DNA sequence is TGTGCCAGCAGAGGGGGGGGGAGGTTGAATGGCTACACCTTC. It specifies CASRGGGRLNGYTF.